One sample yielded the 13 T cell receptor beta chains listed below, sequenced in a study of molecular identifiers for immune sequencing clone quantification. TCRdb reprocessed the PCR reads via MiXCR and lists one record per CDR3 protein. The table shows 350,000 or so distinct CDR3 sequences, with over 20% occurring only once. The sample taken for sequencing was naive CD8+ T cells from blood, with Jurkat cell RNA spiked in. Noted subset: FACS-sorted CD8+CD4-CCR7+CD45RA+ naive T cells. Receptors were obtained from a human donor in good health. Some libraries in this study had Jurkat cell RNA spiked in.

This clonotype was seen repeatedly, ten times or more. In DNA, the CDR3 is TGTGCCAGCAGTGAAGGGGCCCTCGGGACTGAGCAGTTCTTC. Its translation is CASSEGALGTEQFF. V and J are TRBV25-1 and TRBJ2-1; D tentatively fits TRBD1 or TRBD2 (5 bases each). Trimming removed 2 bases from V and 9 bases from J, with 14 bases in between. The CDR3 consists of 14 residues. CDR1 is MGHDK, CDR2 SYGVNS, per germline.

As concerns this clonotype: One end of the junction varies from germline; a read error may be responsible. The V and J genes are TRBV7-9 and TRBJ2-2; D might be TRBD2 (5 bases). This CDR3 contains 14 residues. Germline V lookup: CDR1 SEHNR, CDR2 FQNEAQ (reference sequence). The CDR3 sequence is CASSSVTNTGKLFF. The DNA for the CDR3 is TGTGCCAGCAGCTCGGTCACTAACACCGGGAAGCTGTTTTTT. Full variable domain (rest looked up from reference TRBV7-9 and TRBJ2-2): DTGVSQNPRHKITKRGQNVTFRCDPISEHNRLYWYRQTLGQGPEFLTYFQNEAQLEKSRLLSDRFSAERPKGSFSTLEIQRTEQGDSAMYLCASSSVTNTGKLFFGEGSRLTVL.

V and J are TRBV7-9 and TRBJ2-1, with TRBD2 matching 7 bases. V was pared by 0 bases and J by 7 bases, with 6 bases of the junction left unmatched. The CDR3 has 15 residues. The germline V gene encodes CDR1 SEHNR and CDR2 FQNEAQ (reference sequence). The CDR3 sequence is CASSLASGEGNEQFF. The CDR3 DNA is TGTGCCAGCAGCTTAGCGTCGGGGGAGGGGAATGAGCAGTTCTTC.

The chain is built from TRBV6-6 and TRBJ2-3; D possibly corresponds to TRBD1 (7 bases). Germline lookup yields CDR1 MNHNY and CDR2 SVGAGI (reference sequence). Trimming took off 5 bases at V and 6 bases at J, with 24 bases between the two ends. This CDR3 is 17 amino acids long. The CDR3 sequence: CASSHAVGRGAGDTQYF. In DNA form, the CDR3 reads TGTGCCAGCAGTCACGCCGTTGGCAGGGGGGCGGGTGATACGCAGTATTTT.

This clonotype was found many times. The CDR3 region has the DNA TGTGCCAGCAGCCAGATGACTGACCAAGAGACCCAGTACTTC. Translating it yields CASSQMTDQETQYF. The chain links TRBV3-1 to TRBJ2-5; no definite D call. Trimming took off 3 bases at V and 0 bases at J, with 8 bases between the two ends. The CDR3 runs to 14 residues. CDR1 LGHDT and CDR2 YNNKEL come from the germline V gene (reference sequence).

This clonotype was seen a few times. The chain carries TRBV12-3 or TRBV12-4 and TRBJ1-5; D ambiguous. The CDR3 spans 13 residues. V dropped 5 bases and J dropped 7 bases, with 12 bases sitting between them. The CDR3 DNA is TGTGCCAGCAGTCCGCCGGGGTTACAGCCCCAGCATTTT. Translation: CASSPPGLQPQHF.

This clonotype showed up many times. The chain has TRBV25-1 and TRBJ2-5, with 9 positions matching TRBD1. V shed 2 bases, J shed 4 bases, and the junction held 5 bases outside the gene matches. Germline V CDR1 and CDR2: MGHDK, SYGVNS. This CDR3 contains 15 residues. The CDR3 is CASSEIGTGRETQYF. The CDR3 region has the DNA TGTGCCAGCAGTGAAATAGGGACAGGGCGAGAGACCCAGTACTTC. The full variable domain, its missing parts supplied by reference TRBV25-1 and TRBJ2-5, is EADIYQTPRYLVIGTGKKITLECSQTMGHDKMYWYQQDPGMELHLIHYSYGVNSTEKGDLSSESTVSRIRTEHFPLTLESARPSHTSQYLCASSEIGTGRETQYFGPGTRLLVL.

This chain links TRBV29-1 with TRBJ2-1; maybe TRBD2 (6 bases). There are 11 residues in the CDR3. V was cut by 6 bases and J by 10 bases, with 13 bases left in between. Germline CDR1 and CDR2: SQVTM and ANQGSEA. CDR3 sequence: CSVGGGREQFF. The CDR3 bases are TGCAGCGTGGGAGGAGGGAGGGAGCAGTTCTTC.

CDR3 bases: TGCAGCGTAGACGACAGTGACAATGAGCAGTTCTTC. Its translation: CSVDDSDNEQFF. V gene TRBV29-1 combines with J gene TRBJ2-1; D is possibly TRBD1 (5 bases). V shed 6 bases and J shed 5 bases, with 11 bases lying between them. Germline CDR1 reads SQVTM; CDR2 reads ANQGSEA. The CDR3 sequence is 12 residues long.

Ten or more counts support this clonotype. The genes are TRBV14 and TRBJ1-1, with D unclear. In germline, CDR1 is SGHDN, CDR2 FVKESK. This CDR3 is 16 amino acids long. V dropped 0 bases and J dropped 5 bases, with 16 bases sitting between them. The CDR3 bases are TGTGCCAGCAGCCAAGATCCTCCCAGGAGAGGGACTGAAGCTTTCTTT. Protein: CASSQDPPRRGTEAFF.

This chain connects TRBV4-1 to TRBJ1-6; unclear D gene. The CDR3 covers 17 residues. Germline CDR1 is MGHRA and CDR2 is YSYEKL. Trimming stripped 6 bases from V and 8 bases from J, with 23 bases between. CDR3 DNA: TGCGCCAGCAGGGCCGTCGGTCAAACACTTATTGATTCACCCCTCCACTTT. Its translation: CASRAVGQTLIDSPLHF.

Turning to this clonotype: Possible read error: a much larger clone is one base away. The V and J genes are TRBV30 and TRBJ1-5; a weak D match, TRBD1 (6 bases). The germline CDR1 and CDR2 sequences are GTSNPN and SVGIG (reference sequence). CDR3 length: 15 residues. Trimming removed 0 bases at V and 9 bases at J, with 18 bases between. CDR3: CAWSVQGSPYRPQHF. CDR3 coding DNA: TGTGCCTGGAGTGTACAGGGCAGCCCTTATCGGCCCCAGCATTTT.

This clonotype came up many times. This chain links TRBV28 with TRBJ1-4; TRBD1 is a possible D gene (6 bases). Per the germline V gene, CDR1 is MDHEN and CDR2 is SYDVKM. Trimming left V 3 bases short and J 0 bases short, with 20 bases between. The CDR3 extends over 19 amino acids. The CDR3 nucleotides read TGTGCCAGCAGTTTCCCTTTGACAGGACCTCTAGCAACTAATGAAAAACTGTTTTTT. Amino acid sequence: CASSFPLTGPLATNEKLFF.